Shown below are 8 T cell receptor beta chains from a single sample sequenced in a study of blood T cell repertoires in COVID-19. Profiled with immunoSEQ multiplex PCR; TCRdb holds only in-frame clones, not every one. The table includes about 64,000 clones, about nine tenths detected once. The sequencing sample was made of peripheral blood. The source is a woman between 55 and 75 years old with COVID-19, enrolled during active disease.

This clone has a single count. The chain uses TRBV7-9 and TRBJ1-1, with D hard to call. The germline V gene has CDR1 SEHNR and CDR2 FQNEAQ (reference sequence). The germline V and J ends were trimmed by 6 bases and 8 bases, with 10 bases remaining between them. The CDR3 totals 11 residues. The CDR3 sequence: CASRQEGEAFF. The CDR3 DNA reads as TGTGCCAGCAGGCAGGAGGGAGAAGCTTTCTTT.

The chain employs TRBV25-1 and TRBJ1-4; tentatively, D is TRBD1 (6 bases). Germline lookup yields CDR1 MGHDK and CDR2 SYGVNS. V dropped 0 bases and J dropped 2 bases, with 7 bases sitting between them. The length of the CDR3 is 15 residues. The CDR3 DNA reads as TGTGCCAGCAGTGAATACACAGGGACTAATGAAAAACTGTTTTTT. Protein product: CASSEYTGTNEKLFF.

The chain uses TRBV19 and TRBJ2-3; 10 nucleotides match TRBD1. CDR1 is LNHDA, CDR2 SQIVND, per germline (reference sequence). The CDR3 is 15 amino acids. The J segment lost 6 bases and the V segment lost 3 bases, leaving 6 bases of the junction unmatched. CDR3 nucleotide sequence: TGTGCCAGTAGTATTTACGGGACAGGGGACGATACGCAGTATTTT. Encoded protein: CASSIYGTGDDTQYF.

The chain combines TRBV5-5 with TRBJ2-7; D is unresolved. CDR3 length: 15 amino acids. V shed 2 bases and J shed 0 bases, with 12 bases lying between them. The V gene's germline CDR1 is SGHKS and CDR2 YYEKEE (reference sequence). The CDR3 region is CASSFAVLSSYEQYF. CDR3 in DNA: TGTGCCAGCAGCTTTGCGGTCCTGAGCTCCTACGAGCAGTACTTC.

The chain's CDR3 is CASRKGQGWINYGYTF. The DNA for the CDR3 is TGTGCCAGCAGGAAGGGACAGGGTTGGATTAACTATGGCTACACCTTC. This chain joins TRBV5-6 and TRBJ1-2, with 9 bases fitting TRBD1. Germline CDR1 SGHDT, CDR2 YYEEEE. This CDR3 spans 16 amino acids. J was trimmed by 1 base and V by 5 bases; bases with no gene match: 9.

This chain joins TRBV12-3 or TRBV12-4 and TRBJ1-3; D remains ambiguous. The CDR3 runs 11 residues. The ends were cut back, 7 bases at V and 4 bases at J, with 5 bases in the middle. As DNA, the CDR3 is TGTGCCAGCACCCGGGGAAACACCATATATTTT. Translating gives CASTRGNTIYF.

This clone was detected only once. The chain links TRBV7-8 to TRBJ2-2; a possible D gene is TRBD2 (5 bases). V lost 5 bases, J lost 8 bases, and 6 bases lay in between. The CDR3 covers 11 residues. CDR1 SGHVS and CDR2 FQNEAQ come from the germline V gene. The CDR3 spells CASSPGGELFF. The CDR3 DNA follows: TGTGCCAGCAGCCCGGGGGGGGAGCTGTTTTTT.

This rearrangement joins TRBV6-2 or TRBV6-3 to TRBJ2-6, with a weak D call TRBD1 (6 bases). V lost 0 bases to trimming and J lost 0 bases, with 9 bases between them. The CDR3 loop spans 17 amino acids. Germline V CDR1 and CDR2: MNHEY, SVGEGT. The CDR3 sequence: CASSYSGQPSGANVLTF. The DNA of the CDR3 is TGTGCCAGCAGTTACTCAGGACAGCCCTCTGGGGCCAACGTCCTGACTTTC.